The clone carrying this TCR beta chain was seen more than once but under ten times. The data originate from a study of T-cell memory formation after mild COVID-19. MiXCR, run by TCRdb on the 5' RACE reads, gives a single entry per CDR3 protein. The sample yields approximately 490,000 distinct CDR3 sequences, just over 20% seen once. With 0 bases removed from V and 5 bases from J, the gap between germline ends came to 17 bases. The germline V gene encodes CDR1 MNHEY and CDR2 SVGAGI. There are 17 residues in the CDR3. The chain combines TRBV6-5 with TRBJ2-1, with no clear D. The sequence was collected from an adult woman who had mild COVID-19 (a few samples of this study predate the infection). Cell type and time point are not known. Source material: PBMCs or a T cell subset sorted from them (not recorded which). DNA for the CDR3: TGTGCCAGCAGTTACTCGAATTTCGGTAGCCCTGACAATGAGCAGTTCTTC. Its protein product is CASSYSNFGSPDNEQFF.